The 28 T cell receptor beta chains presented below share a single source sample, sequenced in a study of a mutant IDH1 vaccine in newly diagnosed glioma. Libraries were prepared by immunoSEQ multiplex PCR; TCRdb keeps only in-frame clonotypes and omits some of them. The table lists roughly 86,000 clones, about 80% of them singletons. The time point was: baseline, week 1 (first vaccination visit). The treatment denotes: pre-vaccination baseline after standard-of-care therapy. The sample in question was PBMCs, obtained from a glioma patient treated with radiotherapy, temozolomide or both. These receptors were taken from a man aged 35 to 55 with glioma.

The gene calls are TRBV5-4 and TRBJ2-1; no firm D call. Germline V CDR1 and CDR2: SGHNT, YYREEE (reference sequence). This CDR3 is built from 15 residues. V dropped 0 bases and J dropped 3 bases, with 10 bases sitting between them. CDR3 loop: CASSLEVGIYNEQFF. The CDR3 bases are TGTGCCAGCAGCTTGGAGGTAGGGATCTACAATGAGCAGTTCTTC.

The rearrangement links TRBV11-2 to TRBJ2-2; D perhaps matches TRBD2 (5 bases). This CDR3 has 15 residues. In germline, CDR1 is SGHAT, CDR2 FQNNGV. V was trimmed by 10 bases and J by 0 bases, leaving 15 bases between them. CDR3 sequence reads: CATPRTPSNTGELFF. For the CDR3, the DNA is TGTGCCACCCCCCGGACTCCTTCGAACACCGGGGAGCTGTTTTTT.

The gene calls are TRBV7-9 and TRBJ2-3; D is uncertain. From germline, CDR1 is SEHNR and CDR2 FQNEAQ (reference sequence). Trimming took off 3 bases at V and 2 bases at J, with 0 bases between the two ends. The CDR3 is 11 residues long. The CDR3 here is CASSFTDTQYF. The CDR3 DNA reads as TGTGCCAGCAGCTTCACAGATACGCAGTATTTT.

This chain links TRBV19 with TRBJ2-1, with D uncertain. The CDR3 covers 13 residues. The germline gives CDR1 LNHDA, CDR2 SQIVND (reference sequence). Trimming cost V 3 bases and J 6 bases, with 9 bases left between them. This chain's CDR3 is CASSMPWGNEQFF. In DNA form, the CDR3 reads TGTGCCAGTAGTATGCCCTGGGGCAATGAGCAGTTCTTC.

The genes are TRBV11-2 and TRBJ1-3; D gene unclear. Trimming removed 1 base at V and 6 bases at J, with 7 bases between. Germline-derived CDR1 and CDR2 are SGHAT and FQNNGV. The CDR3 runs to 13 residues. The CDR3 loop is CASSLAPLNTIYF. Written as DNA, the CDR3 is TGTGCCAGCAGCTTAGCACCCCTAAACACCATATATTTT.

The chain carries TRBV19 and TRBJ2-7; D uncertain. Deletions cut 1 base from V and 3 bases from J, with 10 bases between. CDR1 and CDR2 (germline): LNHDA, SQIVND (reference sequence). The CDR3 is made up of 14 amino acids. CDR3 protein: CASSIGHSYYEQYF. The CDR3, as DNA: TGTGCCAGTAGTATAGGGCACAGCTACTACGAGCAGTACTTC.

The CDR3: CASSPEVRGSYNSPLHF. For the CDR3, the DNA is TGCGCCAGCAGCCCGGAGGTCCGGGGCTCCTATAATTCACCCCTCCACTTT. The chain uses TRBV4-3 and TRBJ1-6; D unresolved. The CDR3 spans 17 residues. The V gene's germline CDR1 is LGHNA and CDR2 YSLEER. Deletions cut 4 bases from V and 0 bases from J, with 13 bases between.

This clone was counted a single time. J is TRBJ2-5 and V is TRBV19; TRBD1 matches 8 bases. Germline CDR1 is LNHDA and CDR2 is SQIVND (reference sequence). The J segment lost 1 base and the V segment lost 4 bases, leaving 5 bases of the junction unmatched. The CDR3 is 15 amino acids. Here the CDR3 DNA reads TGTGCCAGTAGTACTGGACAGGGAACCCAAGAGACCCAGTACTTC. Protein: CASSTGQGTQETQYF.

The J gene is TRBJ2-1, the V gene TRBV29-1; maybe TRBD1 (6 bases). Germline V gene data show CDR1 as SQVTM and CDR2 as ANQGSEA. V lost 2 bases and J lost 4, with 9 bases in between. The CDR3 has 13 residues. The CDR3, as DNA: TGCAGCGTTGAACCGGGACATTACAATGAGCAGTTCTTC. Translating gives CSVEPGHYNEQFF.

This clone was seen once. V usage is TRBV2 and J usage is TRBJ1-5; possibly TRBD1 for D (6 bases). Germline V CDR1 and CDR2: SNHLY, FYNNEI. V was pared by 6 bases and J by 0 bases, with 18 bases between. This CDR3 contains 17 residues. The CDR3 loop is CASRGGRQALSNQPQHF. The CDR3 nucleotides are TGTGCCAGCAGGGGGGGTCGACAGGCCCTTAGCAATCAGCCCCAGCATTTT.

The chain joins TRBV7-2 to TRBJ2-5; a possible D gene is TRBD1 (5 bases). Trimming took off 0 bases at V and 0 bases at J, with 8 bases between the two ends. Germline loops: CDR1 SGHTA, CDR2 FQGNSA. The length of the CDR3 is 15 residues. Written as DNA, the CDR3 is TGTGCCAGCAGCTTAGCAGCAGGGAACCAAGAGACCCAGTACTTC. Its translation is CASSLAAGNQETQYF.

This chain uses TRBV18 with TRBJ1-1, with no clear D. In germline, CDR1 is KGHSH, CDR2 LQKENI. V was clipped by 0 bases and J by 3 bases, with 14 bases between them. The CDR3 has 16 amino acids. CDR3 nucleotide sequence: TGTGCCAGCTCACCACCCGACCGAAACTGGGACACTGAAGCTTTCTTT. Translating it yields CASSPPDRNWDTEAFF. The complete variable domain, with remaining parts taken from reference TRBV18 and TRBJ1-1, reads NAGVMQNPRHLVRRRGQEARLRCSPMKGHSHVYWYRQLPEEGLKFMVYLQKENIIDESGMPKERFSAEFPKEGPSILRIQQVVRGDSAAYFCASSPPDRNWDTEAFFGQGTRLTVV.

This clone appeared many times. This chain uses TRBV23-1 with TRBJ1-2; a weak D match, TRBD1 (5 bases). TRBV23-1 is treated as an ORF (open reading frame) with a function not yet certain. V shed 3 bases and J shed 4 bases, with 12 bases lying between them. The CDR3 has 14 amino acids. CDR3 residues: CASSHVGQVYGYTF. The CDR3, as DNA: TGCGCCAGCAGTCATGTGGGGCAGGTCTATGGCTACACCTTC.

The rearrangement uses TRBV10-1 and TRBJ2-3; D perhaps matches TRBD1 (5 bases). Trimming stripped 7 bases from V and 6 bases from J, with 14 bases between. Per the germline V gene, CDR1 is WNHNN and CDR2 is SYGVQD (reference sequence). The CDR3 runs 13 residues. CDR3 sequence (DNA): TGCGCCAGCAAAGGAACGTCAGGGGATACGCAGTATTTT. Residues: CASKGTSGDTQYF.

This chain joins TRBV5-1 and TRBJ2-7, with a tentative D call TRBD1 (6 bases). The germline V gene has CDR1 SGHRS and CDR2 YFSETQ. Trimming removed 4 bases from V and 5 bases from J, with 19 bases in between. The CDR3 covers 15 residues. This CDR3 reads CASSPVTGSVDEQYF. CDR3 coding DNA: TGCGCCAGCAGCCCGGTGACAGGCTCCGTGGACGAGCAGTACTTC.

This chain connects TRBV9 to TRBJ2-5; 7 nucleotides align to TRBD2. The CDR3 consists of 17 residues. J was trimmed by 2 bases and V by 0 bases; bases with no gene match: 10. Germline V CDR1 and CDR2: SGDLS, YYNGEE. CDR3 nucleotide sequence: TGTGCCAGCAGCGTAGCTACTATGGGGGGGTGGCAAGAGACCCAGTACTTC. Translating it yields CASSVATMGGWQETQYF. Complete variable domain (other parts from reference TRBV9 and TRBJ2-5): DSGVTQTPKHLITATGQRVTLRCSPRSGDLSVYWYQQSLDQGLQFLIQYYNGEERAKGNILERFSAQQFPDLHSELNLSSLELGDSALYFCASSVATMGGWQETQYFGPGTRLLVL.

This clone was counted between two and nine times. This rearrangement joins TRBV6-6 to TRBJ1-5; TRBD1 aligns across 8 bases. Germline V CDR1 and CDR2: MNHNY, SVGAGI (reference sequence). J gave up 11 bases and V 4 bases, and 7 bases lay outside the gene matches. The CDR3 is made up of 13 amino acids. The DNA for the CDR3 is TGTGCCAGCAGTTCGCAGATACAGGGGGCCCAGCATTTT. It yields the protein CASSSQIQGAQHF.

In this sample, this clone turned up once. The sample contains more than one DNA sequence encoding this CDR3. V is TRBV6-5 and J is TRBJ2-7; D call uncertain. Germline assignment: CDR1 MNHEY and CDR2 SVGAGI. This CDR3 is 14 amino acids long. The V gene lost 0 bases and the J gene lost 2 bases, with 8 bases spanning the gap. CDR3 sequence: CASSYSKVAYEQYF. CDR3 sequence (DNA): TGTGCCAGCAGTTACTCGAAAGTTGCCTACGAGCAGTACTTC.

The rearrangement joins TRBV5-1 to TRBJ2-1, with 9 bases aligning to TRBD2. J gave up 2 bases and V 3 bases, and 3 bases lay outside the gene matches. CDR3 length: 15 residues. CDR1 SGHRS and CDR2 YFSETQ come from the germline V gene. CDR3 DNA sequence: TGCGCCAGCAGCTCGACTAGCGGCACCTACAATGAGCAGTTCTTC. This codes for CASSSTSGTYNEQFF.

The chain carries TRBV9 and TRBJ2-1; TRBD2 matches at 8 bases. Germline-derived CDR1 and CDR2 are SGDLS and YYNGEE. V was clipped by 1 base and J by 3 bases; unmatched bases: 3. CDR3 size: 15 residues. Here the CDR3 DNA reads TGTGCCAGCAGCGTACTAGCGGGCGACTACAATGAGCAGTTCTTC. Its protein product is CASSVLAGDYNEQFF.

The chain has TRBV5-1 and TRBJ2-5, with TRBD1 matching 8 bases. This CDR3 has 16 amino acids. Germline CDR1 is SGHRS and CDR2 is YFSETQ. V lost 0 bases to trimming and J lost 2 bases; unmatched junction nucleotides: 6. The CDR3 bases are TGCGCCAGCAGCTTGGTTACAGGGGGTAAGCAAGAGACCCAGTACTTC. Translated: CASSLVTGGKQETQYF.

The genes are TRBV6-5 and TRBJ2-7; possibly TRBD1 for D (5 bases). Germline CDR1 MNHEY, CDR2 SVGAGI. The V end lost 5 bases, the J end lost 2 bases, and 10 bases lay between the germline ends. CDR3 length: 13 amino acids. Here the CDR3 DNA reads TGTGCCAGCAGTGCCCCACAGGCCTACGAGCAGTACTTC. Translating it yields CASSAPQAYEQYF.

The rearrangement joins TRBV10-3 to TRBJ1-6; D is unresolved. Germline lookup yields CDR1 ENHRY and CDR2 SYGVKD. Deletions cut 7 bases from V and 6 bases from J, with 10 bases between. The CDR3 totals 13 residues. CDR3: CAIKDTGNSPLHF. In DNA, the CDR3 is TGTGCCATCAAAGACACCGGTAATTCACCCCTCCACTTT.

A few counts support this clone. The rearrangement links TRBV4-3 to TRBJ2-5; D might be TRBD2 (7 bases). The length of the CDR3 is 18 residues. Germline V gene data show CDR1 as LGHNA and CDR2 as YSLEER. V lost 0 bases to trimming and J lost 2 bases, with 19 bases between them. DNA of the CDR3: TGCGCCAGCAGCCAAGATCGGAGGGTGGGGGGGCCTCAAGAGACCCAGTACTTC. Translating gives CASSQDRRVGGPQETQYF.

J is TRBJ2-3 and V is TRBV4-2; 10 nucleotides line up with TRBD2. The J segment lost 4 bases and the V segment lost 1 base, leaving 8 bases of the junction unmatched. The CDR3 is made up of 17 amino acids. Germline V gene data show CDR1 as LGHNA and CDR2 as YNFKEQ. CDR3 residues: CASSQVPAGGRADTQYF. Written as DNA, the CDR3 is TGTGCCAGCAGCCAAGTTCCAGCGGGAGGGCGGGCAGATACGCAGTATTTT.

This clone occurred once. The chain couples TRBV29-1 to TRBJ2-7, with D tentatively TRBD1 (5 bases). The CDR3 loop spans 12 amino acids. Germline V gene data show CDR1 as SQVTM and CDR2 as ANQGSEA. Trimming took off 4 bases at V and 3 bases at J, with 10 bases between the two ends. This chain's CDR3 is CSVVWGHYEQYF. DNA for the CDR3: TGCAGCGTTGTTTGGGGCCACTACGAGCAGTACTTC.

In its sample, this clone was seen a few times. The genes are TRBV6-1 and TRBJ2-1, with 11 bases that match TRBD1. The CDR3 contains 15 residues. The J segment lost 10 bases and the V segment lost 6 bases, leaving 11 bases of the junction unmatched. In germline, CDR1 is MNHNS, CDR2 SASEGT. For the CDR3, the DNA is TGTGCCAGCAGAGCCGGGACAGGGGGGTTAGGGGAGCAGTTCTTC. It specifies CASRAGTGGLGEQFF.

The chain carries TRBV5-4 and TRBJ2-7; D gene unclear. This CDR3 region has 14 residues. Germline V gene lookup returns CDR1 SGHNT and CDR2 YYREEE (reference sequence). V lost 0 bases, J lost 4 bases, and 11 bases lay in between. The CDR3 nucleotides read TGTGCCAGCAGCTTGGAACCAGCAGCTTACGAGCAGTACTTC. As protein: CASSLEPAAYEQYF.